The clone carrying this T cell receptor beta chain was picked up one time. This sample was included in a study of blood T cell repertoires in COVID-19. Study background: COVID-19 samples collected from the United States, Italy and Spain covered acute and convalescent phases.

This CDR3 contains 19 residues. CDR1 is LGHDT, CDR2 YNNKEL, per germline (reference sequence). With 5 bases clipped from V and 5 bases from J, the junction kept 18 bases outside the gene matches. The assay was immunoSEQ multiplex PCR, and TCRdb's table has in-frame clones only and misses some. The profile shows around 150,000 clones, about 86% of them singletons. Sample: peripheral blood. This receptor was taken from a man between 65 and 85 years old with acute or convalescent COVID-19. This chain links TRBV3-1 (or the pseudogene TRBV3-2) with TRBJ2-3, with TRBD2 matching over 11 bases. The CDR3 DNA is TGTGCCAGCAGCAGACCCCTTAGCGGGAGGGGGTCCCCGCTAGATACGCAGTATTTT. This codes for CASSRPLSGRGSPLDTQYF.